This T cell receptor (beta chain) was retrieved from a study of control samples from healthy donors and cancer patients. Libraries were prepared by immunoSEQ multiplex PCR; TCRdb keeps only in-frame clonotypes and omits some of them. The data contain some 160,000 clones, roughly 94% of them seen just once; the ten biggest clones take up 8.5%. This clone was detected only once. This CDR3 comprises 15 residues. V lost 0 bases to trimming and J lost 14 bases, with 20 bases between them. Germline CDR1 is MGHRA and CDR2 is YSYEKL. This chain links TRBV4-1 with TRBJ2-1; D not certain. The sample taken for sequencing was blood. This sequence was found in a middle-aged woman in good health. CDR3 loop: CASSQDRASGISEFF. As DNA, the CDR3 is TGCGCCAGCAGCCAAGATCGTGCTAGTGGAATCTCGGAGTTCTTC.